The rows below give T cell receptor beta chains drawn from one sample of a study of blood T cell repertoires in COVID-19. Only in-frame clones appear in the TCRdb table, and some are missing; sequencing was by immunoSEQ multiplex PCR. The table includes 150,000 to 200,000 clones, around 84% detected once. Sequenced: PBMCs or T cells enriched from blood (not recorded which). All receptors derive from a man aged 40-49 years who had recovered from COVID-19. Each CDR3 is given with its conserved first and last residue. The D gene is left open where the match is weak. Rows may omit the clone size; those that give it use once, few, many or a size class.

>TRBJ1-2|TRBV7-9|TRBD1|.
TGTGCCAGCAGCACAGGGGTGAACTATGGCTACACCTTC
CASSTGVNYGYTF
>TRBJ1-1|TRBV11-3|.|.
TGTGCCAGCAGCTTAGATGGGCAGGTGAACACTGAAGCTTTCTTT
CASSLDGQVNTEAFF
>TRBJ1-5|TRBV5-6|.|.
TGTGCCAGCAGCTTAAGGGGGTTGGGCAATCAGCCCCAGCATTTT
CASSLRGLGNQPQHF
>TRBJ2-2|TRBV5-4|TRBD2|.
TGTGCCAGCAGCCTCGGCGGGGGGGTGGTCACCGGGGAGCTGTTTTTT
CASSLGGGVVTGELFF
>TRBJ2-5|TRBV10-2|.|once
TGCGCCAGCAGTGACCTGGGGAGTAGCGGAGAGACCCAGTACTTC
CASSDLGSSGETQYF
>TRBJ2-5|TRBV4-2|.|.
TGTGCCAGCAGCCAAGATCGAGTAGCCGGCCAGTACTTC
CASSQDRVAGQYF
>TRBJ1-2|TRBV14|.|.
TGTGCCAGCAGCCAAGAGGCGGGGTGGAACTATGGCTACACCTTC
CASSQEAGWNYGYTF
>TRBJ2-7|TRBV5-5|.|.
TGTGCCAGCAGCTTTCAACTTATAGCACCCTACGAGCAGTACTTC
CASSFQLIAPYEQYF
>TRBJ1-2|TRBV5-8|.|.
TGTGCCAGCAGCTTGGGGCCAGGGGAAAACTATGGCTACACCTTC
CASSLGPGENYGYTF
>TRBJ2-4|TRBV5-1|.|.
TGCGCCACCTCCCCGGGGGTGGACAAAAACATTCAGTACTTC
CATSPGVDKNIQYF
>TRBJ1-2|TRBV5-1|.|.
TGCGCCAGCAGCTCCGGATTGTCGGACAGACCTTATGGCTACACCTTC
CASSSGLSDRPYGYTF
>TRBJ1-4|TRBV6-5|.|.
TGTGCCAGCACCTACCGGGGGGGAAACGAAAAACTGTTTTTT
CASTYRGGNEKLFF
>TRBJ2-1|TRBV19|TRBD1|many
TGTGCCAGTAGTGTGATTACAGGGGCGGATGAGCAGTTCTTC
CASSVITGADEQFF
>TRBJ2-3|TRBV19|TRBD2|.
TGTGCCAGTTCCGTCGGACTAGCGGGGACCACAGATACGCAGTATTTT
CASSVGLAGTTDTQYF
>TRBJ2-3|TRBV3-1/TRBV3-2|TRBD2|few
TGTGCCAGCAGCACAACGGCTCAGCGGGGGGGCTCGGATACGCAGTATTTT
CASSTTAQRGGSDTQYF
>TRBJ1-1|TRBV5-1|.|.
TGCGCCAGCAGCTTTCAGGGGCTCGGCACTGAAGCTTTCTTT
CASSFQGLGTEAFF
>TRBJ2-1|TRBV6-5|.|.
TGTGCCAGCAGTTTCGACAGGTACTCCTACAATGAGCAGTTCTTC
CASSFDRYSYNEQFF
>TRBJ1-5|TRBV7-2|.|.
TGTGCCAGCAGCTTAGTGGCAGGGGTAGGGCAGCCCCAGCATTTT
CASSLVAGVGQPQHF
>TRBJ1-1|TRBV2|TRBD1|.
TGTGCCGGGGGGACAGGGGCGAACACTGAAGCTTTCTTT
CAGGTGANTEAFF
>TRBJ1-6|TRBV6-6|.|.
TGTGCCAGCAGTTACCCGGGATACAAGAATTCACCCCTCCACTTT
CASSYPGYKNSPLHF
>TRBJ2-6|TRBV6-5|.|.
TGTGCCAACTCGAACTCTGGGGCCAACGTCCTGACTTTC
CANSNSGANVLTF
>TRBJ1-1|TRBV15|.|.
TGTGCCACCAGCAGAAAGACAGGGAACACTGAAGCTTTCTTT
CATSRKTGNTEAFF
>TRBJ2-1|TRBV5-4|TRBD2|once
TGTGCCAGCAGCTCTCGGGGGGGGAGGATCAATGAGCAGTTCTTC
CASSSRGGRINEQFF
>TRBJ1-2|TRBV9|.|.
TGTGCCAGCAGCGTAGAAAAGGGAGGTGGCTACACCTTC
CASSVEKGGGYTF
>TRBJ1-2|TRBV19|.|.
TGTGCCAGTACCCAGGACAGCCAGATCTATGGCTACACCTTC
CASTQDSQIYGYTF
>TRBJ2-1|TRBV7-3|TRBD1|.
TGTGCCAGCAGCGCGCAAACCGGGACAGGGGCCTACAATGAGCAGTTCTTC
CASSAQTGTGAYNEQFF
>TRBJ2-1|TRBV30|TRBD1|few
TGTGCCTGGAGAATCGGGACAGGGGGCTCCTACAATGAGCAGTTCTTC
CAWRIGTGGSYNEQFF
>TRBJ1-1|TRBV12-3/TRBV12-4|.|.
TGTGCCAGCAGTTTCGACAGCTACACTGAAGCTTTCTTT
CASSFDSYTEAFF
>TRBJ2-5|TRBV9|TRBD2|.
TGTGCCAGCAGCCTTAGCGGGTTTTGGGAAGAGACCCAGTACTTC
CASSLSGFWEETQYF
>TRBJ1-2|TRBV12-5|TRBD1|.
TGTGCTAGTGGTTTGGTAGAAGGGACAGGATGGCGCTATGGCTACACCTTC
CASGLVEGTGWRYGYTF
>TRBJ2-5|TRBV5-5|TRBD1|few
TGTGCCAGCAGCAGCGACCGGGACAGGGGATCTAGGGGGCAAGAGACCCAGTACTTC
CASSSDRDRGSRGQETQYF
>TRBJ2-5|TRBV3-1/TRBV3-2|.|.
TGTGCCAGCAGCCCACTCAGAGGAGAGACCCAGTACTTC
CASSPLRGETQYF
>TRBJ1-3|TRBV6-1|TRBD1|once
TGTGCCAGCAGTGAACAGATATTGGGACAGGGGGCGGGTGGCTCTGGAAACACCATATATTTT
CASSEQILGQGAGGSGNTIYF
>TRBJ2-1|TRBV2|TRBD1|.
TGTGCCAGCAGTTCCCGGACAGGACAGAATGAGCAGTTCTTC
CASSSRTGQNEQFF
>TRBJ2-5|TRBV3-1/TRBV3-2|.|.
TGTGCCAGCAGCCAAGATAAGGTAGCAACGACCCAGTACTTC
CASSQDKVATTQYF
>TRBJ2-1|TRBV9|TRBD1|.
TGTGCCAGCAGCCCTCGCCGGGACAGTTACAATGAGCAGTTCTTC
CASSPRRDSYNEQFF
>TRBJ1-1|TRBV7-3|.|.
TGTGCCAGCACTCGGGTTGCGAACACTGAAGCTTTCTTT
CASTRVANTEAFF
>TRBJ1-1|TRBV9|TRBD1|.
TGTGCCAGCAGCGTAGGACGAGACAGGGGGTTCATGAACACTGAAGCTTTCTTT
CASSVGRDRGFMNTEAFF
>TRBJ2-1|TRBV7-2|TRBD2|.
TGTGCCAGCAGCCTACTATGGGGGGGGGCCTACAATGAGCAGTTCTTC
CASSLLWGGAYNEQFF
>TRBJ2-1|TRBV2|TRBD1|.
TGTGCCGGGACCTTAGACAGGGCCATGGGGAATGAGCAGTTCTTC
CAGTLDRAMGNEQFF
>TRBJ1-1|TRBV30|.|.
TGTGCCTGGAGCGGGGTTACGTTACGAGGAATGGCTTTCTTT
CAWSGVTLRGMAFF
>TRBJ2-5|TRBV2|.|.
TGTGCCAGCCTTAGGACAGACAAGCAAGAGACCCAGTACTTC
CASLRTDKQETQYF
>TRBJ2-3|TRBV21-1|.|once
TGTGCCAGCATTCAGGGGGCCAGGGCTAAAGATACGCAGTATTTT
CASIQGARAKDTQYF
>TRBJ2-3|TRBV9|TRBD2|once
TGTGCCAGCAGCGTAGAGAAACTAGCGTTCCCCCCGGGAACGCAGTATTTT
CASSVEKLAFPPGTQYF
>TRBJ2-1|TRBV27|TRBD2|.
TGTGCCAGCAGTGCGGGACTAGCGGGGGGCGATGAGCAGTTCTTC
CASSAGLAGGDEQFF
>TRBJ2-1|TRBV7-3|.|.
TGTGCCAGCAGCTACACAGGGCTATCCTACAATGAGCAGTTCTTC
CASSYTGLSYNEQFF
>TRBJ1-5|TRBV28|TRBD1|.
TGTGCCAGCAGTTCAGAGGCAGGGGGCTTCGGGCAGCCCCAGCATTTT
CASSSEAGGFGQPQHF
>TRBJ2-2|TRBV30|.|.
TGTGCCTGGAGTGTACTACTAGCATCCGGGGAGCTGTTTTTT
CAWSVLLASGELFF
>TRBJ1-2|TRBV7-3|TRBD1|.
TGTGCCAGCAGCGACCGGACAGGGGGGGACTATGGCTACACCTTC
CASSDRTGGDYGYTF
>TRBJ2-1|TRBV7-8|TRBD2|.
TGTGCCAGCACCTTAGCGGGGGGTTCCTACAATGAGCAGTTCTTC
CASTLAGGSYNEQFF
>TRBJ1-3|TRBV19|.|.
TGTGCCAGTAGTCCCGGGAAGGCGGAAGACACCATATATTTT
CASSPGKAEDTIYF
>TRBJ2-1|TRBV5-6|.|.
TGTGCCAGCATGCGAACCTACAATGAGCAGTTCTTC
CASMRTYNEQFF
>TRBJ2-3|TRBV11-3|.|.
TGTGCCAGCAGCCCCCGTGGGGGGGCGGCAGATACGCAGTATTTT
CASSPRGGAADTQYF
>TRBJ2-3|TRBV7-6|.|.
TGTGCCAGCAGCTTAGGGGCGACCGGCACAGATACGCAGTATTTT
CASSLGATGTDTQYF
>TRBJ1-2|TRBV18|.|few
TGTGCCAGCTCACCCACGGGGGGAAGTGACTATGGCTACACCTTC
CASSPTGGSDYGYTF